A selection of T cell receptor beta chains follows, all from one sample in a study of T cell responses to AZD1222 COVID-19 vaccine. The protocol was immunoSEQ multiplex PCR, while the TCRdb copy is restricted to in-frame clones and leaves out a portion. Among 150,000 to 200,000 clones, approximately 92% were seen once, and the ten largest hold around 9.3%. Sequences were derived from peripheral blood, sampled on day 0 of AZD1222 vaccination. All receptors come from an adult in good health. CDR3s include the opening cysteine and the closing phenylalanine or tryptophan. Each record gives: J gene, V gene, D gene, clone size, CDR3 protein, CDR3 DNA. D genes are given only for firm matches. Part of the rows lack a size; the others show once, few, many or a class for expanded clones.

J: TRBJ1-1
V: TRBV24-1
D: TRBD1
size: -
CDR3: CATSETGQRRAFF
DNA: TGTGCCACCAGTGAGACGGGACAGAGGAGGGCTTTCTTT

J: TRBJ2-5
V: TRBV7-6
D: TRBD2
size: -
CDR3: CASSLAPLAGVQETQYF
DNA: TGTGCCAGCAGCTTAGCGCCCCTAGCGGGGGTCCAAGAGACCCAGTACTTC

J: TRBJ1-2
V: TRBV6-6
D: TRBD1
size: -
CDR3: CASSPDRGGGYTF
DNA: TGTGCCAGCAGTCCGGACAGGGGGGGCGGCTACACCTTC

J: TRBJ1-1
V: TRBV6-5
D: TRBD1
size: -
CDR3: CASRPTGVTEAFF
DNA: TGTGCCAGCAGACCGACAGGGGTAACTGAAGCTTTCTTT

J: TRBJ2-1
V: TRBV9
D: -
size: -
CDR3: CASSVQGGHNEQFF
DNA: TGTGCCAGCAGCGTTCAAGGGGGGCACAATGAGCAGTTCTTC

J: TRBJ1-1
V: TRBV6-5
D: TRBD1
size: -
CDR3: CASRDGTGGTEAFF
DNA: TGTGCCAGCAGGGACGGGACAGGGGGCACTGAAGCTTTCTTT

J: TRBJ2-1
V: TRBV28
D: -
size: -
CDR3: CASSLWEEGTYNEQFF
DNA: TGTGCCAGCAGTTTATGGGAGGAAGGAACCTACAATGAGCAGTTCTTC

J: TRBJ1-5
V: TRBV19
D: TRBD1
size: -
CDR3: CATRGTESNQPQHF
DNA: TGTGCCACTAGAGGGACAGAATCCAATCAGCCCCAGCATTTT

J: TRBJ2-1
V: TRBV7-9
D: -
size: -
CDR3: CASSLSGNEQFF
DNA: TGTGCCAGCAGCTTATCCGGGAATGAGCAGTTCTTC

J: TRBJ1-2
V: TRBV27
D: TRBD1
size: once
CDR3: CASRGIDRGLNYGYTF
DNA: TGTGCCAGCAGGGGAATCGACAGGGGGTTAAACTATGGCTACACCTTC

J: TRBJ1-1
V: TRBV5-1
D: -
size: -
CDR3: CASSLGAGVAFF
DNA: TGCGCCAGCAGCTTGGGGGCCGGGGTAGCTTTCTTT

J: TRBJ2-5
V: TRBV18
D: -
size: once
CDR3: CAGTGAEGRKETQYF
DNA: TGTGCCGGGACTGGAGCGGAGGGCCGAAAAGAGACCCAGTACTTC

J: TRBJ1-4
V: TRBV3-1/TRBV3-2
D: -
size: -
CDR3: CASSLRDPEKLFF
DNA: TGTGCCAGCAGCCTGAGGGACCCTGAAAAACTGTTTTTT

J: TRBJ1-1
V: TRBV7-3
D: -
size: -
CDR3: CASSLTGTNTEAFF
DNA: TGTGCCAGCAGCTTAACGGGCACCAACACTGAAGCTTTCTTT

J: TRBJ1-5
V: TRBV19
D: -
size: -
CDR3: CASSTQENQPQHF
DNA: TGTGCCAGTAGTACCCAGGAGAATCAGCCCCAGCATTTT

J: TRBJ2-3
V: TRBV6-1
D: -
size: -
CDR3: CASSSRLEDTQYF
DNA: TGTGCCAGCAGTTCACGACTTGAAGATACGCAGTATTTT

J: TRBJ1-3
V: TRBV27
D: -
size: -
CDR3: CASSLSTPGNTIYF
DNA: TGTGCCAGCAGTTTAAGTACACCGGGAAACACCATATATTTT

J: TRBJ1-5
V: TRBV28
D: -
size: -
CDR3: CASSPFESNQPQHF
DNA: TGTGCCAGCAGCCCGTTTGAGAGCAATCAGCCCCAGCATTTT

J: TRBJ1-1
V: TRBV29-1
D: -
size: -
CDR3: CSVEGHWGGSEAFF
DNA: TGCAGCGTTGAAGGCCACTGGGGGGGATCTGAAGCTTTCTTT

J: TRBJ2-1
V: TRBV6-5
D: TRBD2
size: once
CDR3: CASSPRRESYEQFF
DNA: TGTGCCAGCAGTCCCCGGCGGGAGAGTTATGAGCAGTTCTTC

J: TRBJ2-1
V: TRBV7-9
D: -
size: -
CDR3: CASSSRRAGSFGEQFF
DNA: TGTGCCAGCAGCAGCCGACGGGCCGGTTCGTTCGGTGAGCAGTTCTTC

J: TRBJ1-4
V: TRBV28
D: TRBD1
size: -
CDR3: CASRTTGVFVEKLFF
DNA: TGTGCCAGCAGAACGACAGGGGTCTTTGTTGAAAAACTGTTTTTT

J: TRBJ1-1
V: TRBV7-9
D: -
size: once
CDR3: CASSLVDSQNTEAFF
DNA: TGTGCCAGCAGCTTAGTGGACAGCCAGAACACTGAAGCTTTCTTT

J: TRBJ1-2
V: TRBV5-4
D: -
size: -
CDR3: CASSYDSGNYGYTF
DNA: TGTGCCAGCAGCTACGACTCAGGCAACTATGGCTACACCTTC

J: TRBJ1-4
V: TRBV5-4
D: -
size: -
CDR3: CASSPDQGSFELFF
DNA: TGTGCCAGCAGCCCTGACCAGGGGAGTTTCGAACTGTTTTTT

J: TRBJ1-4
V: TRBV5-1
D: -
size: -
CDR3: CASSFEGHNEKLFF
DNA: TGCGCCAGCAGCTTCGAGGGGCATAATGAAAAACTGTTTTTT

J: TRBJ1-1
V: TRBV30
D: -
size: -
CDR3: CAWTHGPPGAEAFF
DNA: TGTGCCTGGACTCACGGCCCTCCTGGCGCTGAAGCTTTCTTT

J: TRBJ2-7
V: TRBV6-5
D: TRBD1
size: -
CDR3: CASSYTSGTGKEQYF
DNA: TGTGCCAGCAGTTACACCTCCGGGACAGGGAAGGAGCAGTACTTC

J: TRBJ2-7
V: TRBV28
D: -
size: -
CDR3: CASSPTVYEQYF
DNA: TGTGCCAGCAGCCCGACAGTCTACGAGCAGTACTTC